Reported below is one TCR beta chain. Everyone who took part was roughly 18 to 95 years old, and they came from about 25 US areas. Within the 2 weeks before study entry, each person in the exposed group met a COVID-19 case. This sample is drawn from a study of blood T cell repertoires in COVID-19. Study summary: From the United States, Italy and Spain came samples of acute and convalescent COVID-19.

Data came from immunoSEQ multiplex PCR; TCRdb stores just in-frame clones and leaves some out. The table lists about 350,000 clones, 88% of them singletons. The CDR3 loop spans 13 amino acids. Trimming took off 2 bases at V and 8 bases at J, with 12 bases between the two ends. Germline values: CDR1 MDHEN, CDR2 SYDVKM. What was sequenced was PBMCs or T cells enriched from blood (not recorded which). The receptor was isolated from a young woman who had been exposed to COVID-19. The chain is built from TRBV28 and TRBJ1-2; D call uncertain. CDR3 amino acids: CASSLLQEVGYTF. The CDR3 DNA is TGTGCCAGCAGTTTACTCCAGGAGGTAGGCTACACCTTC.